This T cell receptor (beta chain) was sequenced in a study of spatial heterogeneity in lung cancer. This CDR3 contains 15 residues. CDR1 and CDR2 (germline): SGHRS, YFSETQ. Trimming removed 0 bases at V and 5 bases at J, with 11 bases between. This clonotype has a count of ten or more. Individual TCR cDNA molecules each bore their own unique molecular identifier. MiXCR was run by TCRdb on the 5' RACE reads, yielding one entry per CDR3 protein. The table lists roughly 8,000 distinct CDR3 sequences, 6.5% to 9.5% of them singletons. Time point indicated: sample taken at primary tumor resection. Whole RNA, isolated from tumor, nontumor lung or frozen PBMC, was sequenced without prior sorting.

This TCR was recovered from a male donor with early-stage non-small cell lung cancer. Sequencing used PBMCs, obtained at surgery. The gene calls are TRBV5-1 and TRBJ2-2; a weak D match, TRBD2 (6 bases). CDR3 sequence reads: CASSLAGGETGELFF. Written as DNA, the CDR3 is TGCGCCAGCAGCTTGGCTGGCGGGGAAACCGGGGAGCTGTTTTTT.